This T cell receptor (beta chain) was sequenced for a study of regulatory T cells in long-lasting Graves disease. Study-level findings and limits: Lower TCR diversity was seen in persistent Graves' patients than in newly diagnosed ones.

Only a few counts were recorded for this clonotype. What it binds is not known. Indicated time point: persistent/refractory GD, antithyroid drugs over 5 years with positive TRAb. With RNA extracted from PBMCs as input, the TCR library was made. Assembly of TCR beta libraries relied on iRepertoire HTBI primers together with Arm-PCR of CDR3 regions. In TCRdb, the multiplex PCR reads were re-called with MiXCR into one record per CDR3 protein. The sample yields some 420,000 distinct CDR3 sequences, about 20% seen once. V gave up 5 bases and J gave up 2 bases, with 16 bases separating them. Looked up from germline, CDR1 is SGHRS and CDR2 is YFSETQ. The CDR3 runs 15 residues.

The input for sequencing was peripheral blood mononuclear cells (PBMCs), taken when the disease was refractory, from a patient treated with antithyroid drugs. V gene TRBV5-1 combines with J gene TRBJ2-5; weak D call: TRBD2 (7 bases). The clonotype was recovered from a female donor with Graves disease. This chain's CDR3 is CASSPQGGEQETQYF. The CDR3 DNA sequence: TGCGCCAGCAGTCCACAGGGAGGGGAACAAGAGACCCAGTACTTC.